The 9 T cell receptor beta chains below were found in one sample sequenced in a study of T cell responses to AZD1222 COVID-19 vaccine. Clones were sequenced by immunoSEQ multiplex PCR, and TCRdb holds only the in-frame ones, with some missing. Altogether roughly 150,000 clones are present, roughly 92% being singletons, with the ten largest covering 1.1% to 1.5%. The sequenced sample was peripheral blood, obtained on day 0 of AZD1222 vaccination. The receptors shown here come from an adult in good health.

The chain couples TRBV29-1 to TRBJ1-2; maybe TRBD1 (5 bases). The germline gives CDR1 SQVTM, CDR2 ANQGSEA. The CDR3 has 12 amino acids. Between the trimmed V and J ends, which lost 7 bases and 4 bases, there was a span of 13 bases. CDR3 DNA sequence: TGCAGCGGGGAGGAGGGGCGCTATGGCTACACCTTC. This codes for CSGEEGRYGYTF.

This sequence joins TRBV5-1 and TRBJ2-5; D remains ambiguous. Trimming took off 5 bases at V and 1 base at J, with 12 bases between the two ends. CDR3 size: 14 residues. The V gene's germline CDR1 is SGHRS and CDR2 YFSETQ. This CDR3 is CASSRAYGQETQYF. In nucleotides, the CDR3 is TGCGCCAGCAGTCGAGCGTACGGCCAAGAGACCCAGTACTTC. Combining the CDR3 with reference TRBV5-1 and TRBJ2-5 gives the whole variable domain KAGVTQTPRYLIKTRGQQVTLSCSPISGHRSVSWYQQTPGQGLQFLFEYFSETQRNKGNFPGRFSGRQFSNSRSEMNVSTLELGDSALYLCASSRAYGQETQYFGPGTRLLVL.

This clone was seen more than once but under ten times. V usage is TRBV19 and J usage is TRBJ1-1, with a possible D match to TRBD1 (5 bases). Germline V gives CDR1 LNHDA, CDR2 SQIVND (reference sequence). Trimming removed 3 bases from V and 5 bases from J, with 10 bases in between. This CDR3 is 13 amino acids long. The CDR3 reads CASSIVGGTEAFF. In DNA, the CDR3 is TGTGCCAGTAGTATTGTTGGGGGAACTGAAGCTTTCTTT.

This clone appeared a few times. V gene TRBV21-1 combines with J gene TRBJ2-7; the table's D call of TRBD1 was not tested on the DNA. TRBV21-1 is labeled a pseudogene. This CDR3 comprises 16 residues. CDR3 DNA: TGTGCCAGCAGCAAAGGTGGGCAGGGAAGAGCCTACGAGCAGTACTTC. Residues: CASSKGGQGRAYEQYF.

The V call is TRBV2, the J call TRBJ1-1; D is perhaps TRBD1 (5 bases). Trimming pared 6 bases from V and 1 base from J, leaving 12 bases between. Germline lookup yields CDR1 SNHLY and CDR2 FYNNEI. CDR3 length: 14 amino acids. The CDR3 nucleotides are TGTGCCAGCAGAGGGGAGGGATGGAACACTGAAGCTTTCTTT. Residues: CASRGEGWNTEAFF. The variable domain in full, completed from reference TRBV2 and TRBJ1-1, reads EPEVTQTPSHQVTQMGQEVILRCVPISNHLYFYWYRQILGQKVEFLVSFYNNEISEKSEIFDDQFSVERPDGSNFTLKIRSTKLEDSAMYFCASRGEGWNTEAFFGQGTRLTVV.

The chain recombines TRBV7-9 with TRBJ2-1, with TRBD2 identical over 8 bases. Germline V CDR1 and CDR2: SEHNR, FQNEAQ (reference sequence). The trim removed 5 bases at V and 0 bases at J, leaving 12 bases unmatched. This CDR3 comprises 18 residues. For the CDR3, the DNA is TGTGCCAGCAGCACCCGCGGGGCGGGGGGTCCCTCCTACAATGAGCAGTTCTTC. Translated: CASSTRGAGGPSYNEQFF.

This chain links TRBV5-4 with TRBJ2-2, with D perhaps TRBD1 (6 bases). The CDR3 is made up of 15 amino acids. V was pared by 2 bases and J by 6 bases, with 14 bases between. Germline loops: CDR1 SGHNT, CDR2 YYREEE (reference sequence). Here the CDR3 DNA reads TGTGCCAGCAGCTTCTTAATTGGGGGCGCCGGGGAGCTGTTTTTT. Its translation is CASSFLIGGAGELFF.

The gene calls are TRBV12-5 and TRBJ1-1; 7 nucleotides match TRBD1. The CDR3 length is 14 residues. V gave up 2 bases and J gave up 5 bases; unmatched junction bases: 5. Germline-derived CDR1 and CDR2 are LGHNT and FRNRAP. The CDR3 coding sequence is TGTGCTAGTGGTTTGCCGACAGGGAGGACTGAAGCTTTCTTT. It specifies CASGLPTGRTEAFF.

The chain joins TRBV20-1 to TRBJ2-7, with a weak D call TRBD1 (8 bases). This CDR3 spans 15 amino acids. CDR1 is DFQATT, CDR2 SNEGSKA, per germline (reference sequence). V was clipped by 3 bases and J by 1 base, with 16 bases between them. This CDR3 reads CSASLTGGGSYEQYF. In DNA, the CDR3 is TGCAGTGCTAGTTTAACAGGGGGGGGATCCTACGAGCAGTACTTC.